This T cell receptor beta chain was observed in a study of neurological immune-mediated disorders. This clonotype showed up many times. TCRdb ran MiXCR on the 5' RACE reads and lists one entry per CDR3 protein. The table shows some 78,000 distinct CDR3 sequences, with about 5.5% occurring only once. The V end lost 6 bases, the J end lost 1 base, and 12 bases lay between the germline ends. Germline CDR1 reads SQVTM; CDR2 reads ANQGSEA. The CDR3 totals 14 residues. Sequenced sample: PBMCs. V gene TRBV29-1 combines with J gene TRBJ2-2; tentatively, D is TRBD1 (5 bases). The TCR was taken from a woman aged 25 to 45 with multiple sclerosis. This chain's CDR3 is CSVRGLGNTGELFF. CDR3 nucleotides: TGCAGCGTAAGGGGTCTAGGGAACACCGGGGAGCTGTTTTTT.